This T cell receptor (beta chain) is from a study of OX40 agonist ivuxolimab in advanced cancers. The CDR3 is made up of 16 amino acids. The germline V gene encodes CDR1 MNHEY and CDR2 SMNVEV (reference sequence). V was shortened by 11 bases and J by 0 bases, with 22 bases between the two germline ends. Here immunoSEQ multiplex PCR was the method, and the copy in TCRdb shows in-frame clones only, minus some. The table records 65,000 to 80,000 clones, roughly 83% of them present only once. About this clone: Its antigen is undetermined.

Study conclusions and caveats: Among the least clonally expanded were partial responders at 0.1-3.0 mg/kg. Certain nonresponders likewise exhibited a low normalized T-cell clonal expansion.

The specimen was CD4+ or CD8+ T cells sorted from blood, collected in a trial of the OX40 agonist ivuxolimab. This TCR came from an adult with an advanced solid tumor such as melanoma, head and neck, liver or kidney cancer. The rearrangement links TRBV27 to TRBJ1-2; D not resolved. The CDR3 region has the DNA TGTGCCGGCGACGGCGCGATACTCGCTTCTAACTATGGCTACACCTTC. It translates to CAGDGAILASNYGYTF.